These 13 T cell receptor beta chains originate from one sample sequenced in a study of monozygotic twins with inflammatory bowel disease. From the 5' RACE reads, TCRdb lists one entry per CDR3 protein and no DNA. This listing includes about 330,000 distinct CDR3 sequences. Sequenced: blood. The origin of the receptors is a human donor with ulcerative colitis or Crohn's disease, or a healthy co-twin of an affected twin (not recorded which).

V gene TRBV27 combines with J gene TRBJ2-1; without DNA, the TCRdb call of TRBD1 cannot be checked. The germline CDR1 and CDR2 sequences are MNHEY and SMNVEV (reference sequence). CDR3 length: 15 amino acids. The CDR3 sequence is CASSLWGLVNNEQFF.

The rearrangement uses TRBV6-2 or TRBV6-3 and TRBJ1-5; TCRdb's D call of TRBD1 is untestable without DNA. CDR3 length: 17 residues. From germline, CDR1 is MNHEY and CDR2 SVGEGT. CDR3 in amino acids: CASTTTGGFYSNQPQHF.

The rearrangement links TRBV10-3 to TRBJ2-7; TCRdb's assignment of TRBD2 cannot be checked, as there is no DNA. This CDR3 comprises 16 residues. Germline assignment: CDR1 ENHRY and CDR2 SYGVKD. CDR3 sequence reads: CAIDGAGTSGSAEQYF.

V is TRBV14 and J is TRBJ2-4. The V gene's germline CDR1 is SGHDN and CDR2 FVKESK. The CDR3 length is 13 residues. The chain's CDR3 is CASSQRGVNIQYF.

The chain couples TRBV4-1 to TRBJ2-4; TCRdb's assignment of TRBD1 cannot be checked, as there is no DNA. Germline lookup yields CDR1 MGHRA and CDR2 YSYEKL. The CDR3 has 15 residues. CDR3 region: CASSQVGGRSNIQYF.

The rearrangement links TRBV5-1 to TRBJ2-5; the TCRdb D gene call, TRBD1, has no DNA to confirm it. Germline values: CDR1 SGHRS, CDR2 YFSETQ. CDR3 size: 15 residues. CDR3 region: CASFLAPQGGETQYF.

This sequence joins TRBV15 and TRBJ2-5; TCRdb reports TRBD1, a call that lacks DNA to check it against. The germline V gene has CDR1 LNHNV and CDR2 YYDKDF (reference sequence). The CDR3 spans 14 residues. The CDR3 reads CATRPGHLQETQYF.

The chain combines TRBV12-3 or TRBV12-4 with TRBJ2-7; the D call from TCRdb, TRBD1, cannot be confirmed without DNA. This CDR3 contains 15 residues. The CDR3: CASSLGRDPSYEQYF.

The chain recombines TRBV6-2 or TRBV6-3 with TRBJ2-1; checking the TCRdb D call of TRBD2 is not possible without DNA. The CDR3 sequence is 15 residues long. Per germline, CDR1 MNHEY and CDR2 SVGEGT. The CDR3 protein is CASSVLAGGYNEQFF.

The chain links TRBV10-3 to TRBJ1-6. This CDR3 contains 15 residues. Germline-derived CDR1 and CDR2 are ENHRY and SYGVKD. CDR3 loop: CAISGVLMGRTPLHF.

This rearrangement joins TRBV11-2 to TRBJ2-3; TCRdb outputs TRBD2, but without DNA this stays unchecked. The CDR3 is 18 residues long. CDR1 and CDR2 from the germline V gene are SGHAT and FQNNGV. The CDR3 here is CASSRRTSGGGSTDTQYF.

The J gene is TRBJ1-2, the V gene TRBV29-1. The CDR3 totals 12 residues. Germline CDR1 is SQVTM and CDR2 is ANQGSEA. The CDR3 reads CSAEGLLGGYTF. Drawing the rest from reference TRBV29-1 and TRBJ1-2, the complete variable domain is SAVISQKPSRDICQRGTSLTIQCQVDSQVTMMFWYRQQPGQSLTLIATANQGSEATYESGFVIDKFPISRPNLTFSTLTVSNMSPEDSSIYLCSAEGLLGGYTFGSGTRLTVV.

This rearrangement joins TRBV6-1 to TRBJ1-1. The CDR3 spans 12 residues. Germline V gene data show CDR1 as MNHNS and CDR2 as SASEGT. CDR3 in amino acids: CASKYLEVWAFF.